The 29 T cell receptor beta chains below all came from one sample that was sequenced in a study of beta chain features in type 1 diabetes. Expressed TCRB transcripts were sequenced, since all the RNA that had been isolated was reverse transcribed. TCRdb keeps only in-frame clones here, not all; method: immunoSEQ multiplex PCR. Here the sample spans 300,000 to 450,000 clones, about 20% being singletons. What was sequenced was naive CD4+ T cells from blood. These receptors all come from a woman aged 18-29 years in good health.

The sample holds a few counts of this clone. CDR3: CASGTVRETQYF. The CDR3 DNA follows: TGTGCCAGCGGGACTGTTCGGGAGACCCAGTACTTC. This chain connects TRBV19 to TRBJ2-5; the D gene is possibly TRBD2 (6 bases). Trimming took off 9 bases at V and 5 bases at J, with 13 bases between the two ends. In germline, CDR1 is LNHDA, CDR2 SQIVND (reference sequence). The CDR3 is made up of 12 amino acids. The variable domain in full, with the rest retrieved from reference TRBV19 and TRBJ2-5, is DGGITQSPKYLFRKEGQNVTLSCEQNLNHDAMYWYRQDPGQGLRLIYYSQIVNDFQKGDIAEGYSVSREKKESFPLTVTSAQKNPTAFYLCASGTVRETQYFGPGTRLLVL.

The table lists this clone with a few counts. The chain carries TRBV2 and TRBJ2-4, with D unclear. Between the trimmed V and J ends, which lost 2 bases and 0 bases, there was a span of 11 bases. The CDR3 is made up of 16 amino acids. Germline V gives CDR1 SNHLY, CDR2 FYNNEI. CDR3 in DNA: TGTGCCAGCAGTGAATGGGCAGTCGAAGCCAAAAACATTCAGTACTTC. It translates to CASSEWAVEAKNIQYF.

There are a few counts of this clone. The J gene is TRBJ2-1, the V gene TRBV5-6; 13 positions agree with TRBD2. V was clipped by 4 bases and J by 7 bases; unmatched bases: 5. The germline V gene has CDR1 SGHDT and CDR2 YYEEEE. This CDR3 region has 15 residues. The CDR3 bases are TGTGCCAGCAGCCCACCGGGACTAGCGGGAAATGAGCAGTTCTTC. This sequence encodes CASSPPGLAGNEQFF.

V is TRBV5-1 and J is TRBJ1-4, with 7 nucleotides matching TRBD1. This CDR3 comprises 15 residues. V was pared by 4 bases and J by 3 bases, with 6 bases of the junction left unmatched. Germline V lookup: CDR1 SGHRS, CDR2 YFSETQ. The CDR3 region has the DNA TGCGCCAGCAGCGTCTACAGGGGAGCTAATGAAAAACTGTTTTTT. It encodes CASSVYRGANEKLFF.

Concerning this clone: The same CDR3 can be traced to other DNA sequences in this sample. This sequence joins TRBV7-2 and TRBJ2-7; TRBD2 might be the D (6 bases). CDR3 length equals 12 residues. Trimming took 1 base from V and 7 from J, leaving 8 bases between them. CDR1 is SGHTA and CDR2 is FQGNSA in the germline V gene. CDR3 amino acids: CASSLDRGEQYF. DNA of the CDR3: TGTGCCAGCAGCTTAGATCGGGGGGAGCAGTACTTC.

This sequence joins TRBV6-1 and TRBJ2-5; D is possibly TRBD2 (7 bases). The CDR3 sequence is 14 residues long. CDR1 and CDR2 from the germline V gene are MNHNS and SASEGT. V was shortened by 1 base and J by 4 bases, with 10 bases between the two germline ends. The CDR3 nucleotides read TGTGCCAGCAGTGAAGGGGGGGGCCGAGAGACCCAGTACTTC. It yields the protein CASSEGGGRETQYF.

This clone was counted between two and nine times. In DNA, the CDR3 is TGTGCCAGCAGCTTTGGACAGGGGGCGCGCGGCTACACCTTC. This codes for CASSFGQGARGYTF. This chain links TRBV7-9 with TRBJ1-2; 11 bases align to TRBD1. This CDR3 contains 14 residues. Trimming took 3 bases from V and 8 from J; bases not matched to a gene: 5. Per germline, CDR1 SEHNR and CDR2 FQNEAQ (reference sequence).

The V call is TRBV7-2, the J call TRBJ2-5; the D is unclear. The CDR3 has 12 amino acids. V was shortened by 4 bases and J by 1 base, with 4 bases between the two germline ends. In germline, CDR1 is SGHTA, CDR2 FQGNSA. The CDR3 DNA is TGTGCCAGCAGCTCGTTCCAAGAGACCCAGTACTTC. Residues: CASSSFQETQYF.

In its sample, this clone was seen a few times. CDR3 nucleotides: TGTGCCAGCAGCGCCAGCGCCGGGACTAGCGGGACACATTACGAGCAGTACTTC. Amino acid sequence: CASSASAGTSGTHYEQYF. This chain connects TRBV25-1 to TRBJ2-7, with 13 bases lining up with TRBD2. This CDR3 comprises 18 residues. V shed 6 bases and J 4 bases; nucleotides not matched to a gene: 15. Germline CDR1 is MGHDK and CDR2 is SYGVNS.

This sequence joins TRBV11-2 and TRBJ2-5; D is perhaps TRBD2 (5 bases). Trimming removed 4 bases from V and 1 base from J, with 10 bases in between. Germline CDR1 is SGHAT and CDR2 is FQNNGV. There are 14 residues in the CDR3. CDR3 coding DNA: TGTGCCAGCAGCTCGGACTGGATCCAAGAGACCCAGTACTTC. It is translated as CASSSDWIQETQYF.

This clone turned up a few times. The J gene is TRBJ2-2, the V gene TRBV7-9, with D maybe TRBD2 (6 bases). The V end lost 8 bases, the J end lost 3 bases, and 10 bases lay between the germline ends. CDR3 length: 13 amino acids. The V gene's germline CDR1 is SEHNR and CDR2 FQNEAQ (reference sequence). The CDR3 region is CASRGADTGELFF. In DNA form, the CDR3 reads TGTGCCAGCCGCGGGGCGGACACCGGGGAGCTGTTTTTT.

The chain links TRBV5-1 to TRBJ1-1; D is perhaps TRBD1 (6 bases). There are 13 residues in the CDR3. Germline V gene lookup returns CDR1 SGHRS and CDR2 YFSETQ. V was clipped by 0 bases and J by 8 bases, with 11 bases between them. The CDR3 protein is CASSLDNRDEAFF. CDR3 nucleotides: TGCGCCAGCAGCTTGGATAACAGGGACGAAGCTTTCTTT.

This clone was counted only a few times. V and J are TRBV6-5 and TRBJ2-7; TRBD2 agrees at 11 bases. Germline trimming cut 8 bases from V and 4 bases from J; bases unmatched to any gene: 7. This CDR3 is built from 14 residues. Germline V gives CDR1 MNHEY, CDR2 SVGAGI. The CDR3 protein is CASGLAGHFYEQYF. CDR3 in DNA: TGTGCCAGCGGACTAGCGGGCCACTTTTACGAGCAGTACTTC.

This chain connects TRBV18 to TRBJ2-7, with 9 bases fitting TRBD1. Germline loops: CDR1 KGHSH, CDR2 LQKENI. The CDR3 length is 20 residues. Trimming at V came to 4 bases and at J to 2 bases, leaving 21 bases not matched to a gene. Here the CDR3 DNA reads TGTGCCAGCTCACGAGGGACAGGGTTAAAATCCGCCCACCTCACCTACGAGCAGTACTTC. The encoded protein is CASSRGTGLKSAHLTYEQYF.

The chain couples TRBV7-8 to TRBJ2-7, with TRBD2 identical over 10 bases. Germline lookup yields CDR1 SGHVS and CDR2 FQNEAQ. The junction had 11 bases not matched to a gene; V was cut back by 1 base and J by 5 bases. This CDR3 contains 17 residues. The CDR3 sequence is CASSLVRLAGAGDEQYF. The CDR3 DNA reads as TGTGCCAGCAGCTTAGTGAGGCTAGCGGGGGCTGGGGACGAGCAGTACTTC.

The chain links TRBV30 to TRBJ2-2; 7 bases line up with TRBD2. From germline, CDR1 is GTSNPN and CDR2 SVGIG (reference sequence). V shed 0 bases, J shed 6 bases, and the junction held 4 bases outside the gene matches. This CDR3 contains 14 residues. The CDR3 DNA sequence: TGTGCCTGGAGTGTACCGGGGAGGGCCGGGGAGCTGTTTTTT. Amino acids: CAWSVPGRAGELFF.

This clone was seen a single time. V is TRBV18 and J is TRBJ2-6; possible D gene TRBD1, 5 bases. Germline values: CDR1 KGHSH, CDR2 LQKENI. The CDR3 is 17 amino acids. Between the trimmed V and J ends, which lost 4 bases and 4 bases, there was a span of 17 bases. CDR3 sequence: CASSRPLAGAGANVLTF. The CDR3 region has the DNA TGTGCCAGCTCACGTCCTCTTGCTGGGGCCGGGGCCAACGTCCTGACTTTC.

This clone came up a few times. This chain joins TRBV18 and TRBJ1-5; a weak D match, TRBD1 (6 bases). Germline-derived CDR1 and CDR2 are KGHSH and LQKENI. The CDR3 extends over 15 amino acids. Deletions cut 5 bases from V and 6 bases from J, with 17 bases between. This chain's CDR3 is CASSAYTGRAQPQHF. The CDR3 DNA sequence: TGTGCCAGCTCAGCCTATACAGGGAGGGCTCAGCCCCAGCATTTT.

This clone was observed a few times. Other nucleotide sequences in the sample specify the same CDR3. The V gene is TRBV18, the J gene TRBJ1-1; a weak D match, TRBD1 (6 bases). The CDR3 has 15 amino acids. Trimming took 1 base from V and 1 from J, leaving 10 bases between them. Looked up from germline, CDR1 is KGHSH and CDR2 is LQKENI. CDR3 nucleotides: TGTGCCAGCTCACCACGGCAGGGGACGAACACTGAAGCTTTCTTT. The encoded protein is CASSPRQGTNTEAFF.

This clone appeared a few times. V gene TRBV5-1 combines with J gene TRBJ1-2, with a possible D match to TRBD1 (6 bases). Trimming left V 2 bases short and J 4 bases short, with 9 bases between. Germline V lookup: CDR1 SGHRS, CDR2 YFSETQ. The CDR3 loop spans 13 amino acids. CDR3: CASSFNRVYGYTF. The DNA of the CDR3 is TGCGCCAGCAGCTTTAACAGGGTCTATGGCTACACCTTC.

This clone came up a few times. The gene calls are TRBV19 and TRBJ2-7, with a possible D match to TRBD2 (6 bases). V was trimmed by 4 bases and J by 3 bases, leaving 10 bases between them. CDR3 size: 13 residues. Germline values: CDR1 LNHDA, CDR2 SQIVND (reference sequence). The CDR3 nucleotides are TGTGCCAGTAGTAACGACGGGGGCTACGAGCAGTACTTC. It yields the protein CASSNDGGYEQYF.

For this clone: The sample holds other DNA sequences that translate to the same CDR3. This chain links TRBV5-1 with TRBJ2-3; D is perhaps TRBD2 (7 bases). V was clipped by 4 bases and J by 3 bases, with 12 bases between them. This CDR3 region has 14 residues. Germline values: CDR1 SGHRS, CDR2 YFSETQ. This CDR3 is CASSPGGATDTQYF. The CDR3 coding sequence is TGCGCCAGCAGCCCGGGGGGCGCGACAGATACGCAGTATTTT.

This CDR3 reads CASSRQGAKGYTF. CDR3 bases: TGTGCCAGTAGCCGACAGGGGGCGAAGGGCTACACCTTC. The rearrangement uses TRBV19 and TRBJ1-2; 10 bases fit TRBD1. In germline, CDR1 is LNHDA, CDR2 SQIVND (reference sequence). The V gene end was trimmed by 6 bases and the J gene end by 8 bases; junction bases not matched to a gene: 6. The CDR3 has 13 amino acids.

CDR3 sequence (DNA): TGTGCCAGTAGTATGAGACTAGAGGGAAACGAGCAGTACTTC. It specifies CASSMRLEGNEQYF. V usage is TRBV19 and J usage is TRBJ2-7; D is perhaps TRBD2 (6 bases). CDR1 and CDR2 (germline): LNHDA, SQIVND (reference sequence). V was clipped by 3 bases and J by 5 bases, with 14 bases between them. The CDR3 loop spans 14 amino acids.

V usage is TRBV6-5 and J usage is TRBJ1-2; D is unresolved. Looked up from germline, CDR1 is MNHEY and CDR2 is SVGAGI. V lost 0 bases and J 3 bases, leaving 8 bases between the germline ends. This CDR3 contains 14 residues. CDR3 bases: TGTGCCAGCAGTTACTCGATCTCGGACTATGGCTACACCTTC. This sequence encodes CASSYSISDYGYTF.

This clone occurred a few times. Written as DNA, the CDR3 is TGTGCCAGCAGCCGGGGACTAGCGGGAGGCAATGAGCAGTTCTTC. Translating it yields CASSRGLAGGNEQFF. The V and J genes are TRBV5-4 and TRBJ2-1; 15 bases match TRBD2. CDR1 and CDR2 from the germline V gene are SGHNT and YYREEE (reference sequence). The V and J ends lost 4 bases and 6 bases, in that order; junction bases with no gene match: 2. The CDR3 loop spans 15 amino acids.

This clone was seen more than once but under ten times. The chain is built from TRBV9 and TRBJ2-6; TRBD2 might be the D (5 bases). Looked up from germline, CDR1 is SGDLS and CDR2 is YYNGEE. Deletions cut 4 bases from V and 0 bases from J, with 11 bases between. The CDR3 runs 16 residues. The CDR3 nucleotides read TGTGCCAGCAGCCTCGCCGCGGGCTCTGGGGCCAACGTCCTGACTTTC. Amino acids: CASSLAAGSGANVLTF.

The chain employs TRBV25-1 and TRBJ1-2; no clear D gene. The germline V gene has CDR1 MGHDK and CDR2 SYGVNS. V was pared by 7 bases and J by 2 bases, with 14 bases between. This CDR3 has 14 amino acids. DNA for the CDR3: TGTGCCAGCAACCGTGGGGAGGAGAACTATGGCTACACCTTC. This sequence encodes CASNRGEENYGYTF.

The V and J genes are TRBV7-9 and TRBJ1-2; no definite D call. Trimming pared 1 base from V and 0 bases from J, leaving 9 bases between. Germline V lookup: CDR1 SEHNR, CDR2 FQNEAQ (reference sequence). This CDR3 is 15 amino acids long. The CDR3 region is CASSLGGLPNYGYTF. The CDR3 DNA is TGTGCCAGCAGCTTAGGAGGGCTACCTAACTATGGCTACACCTTC.